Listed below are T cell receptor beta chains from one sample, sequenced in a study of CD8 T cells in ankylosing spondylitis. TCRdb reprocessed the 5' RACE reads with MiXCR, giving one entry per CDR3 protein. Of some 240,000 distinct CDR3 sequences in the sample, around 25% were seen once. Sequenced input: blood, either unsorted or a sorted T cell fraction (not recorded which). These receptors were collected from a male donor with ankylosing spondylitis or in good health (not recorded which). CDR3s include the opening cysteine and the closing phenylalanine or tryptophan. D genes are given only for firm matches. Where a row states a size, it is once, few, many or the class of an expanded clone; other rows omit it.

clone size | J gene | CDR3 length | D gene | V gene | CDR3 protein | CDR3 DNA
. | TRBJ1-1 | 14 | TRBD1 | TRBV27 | CASSSGQGSAEAFF | TGTGCCAGCAGTTCGGGACAGGGGAGCGCTGAAGCTTTCTTT
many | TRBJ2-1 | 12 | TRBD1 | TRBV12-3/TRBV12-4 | CASTTTGDTWFF | TGTGCCAGCACTACAACAGGGGATACCTGGTTCTTC
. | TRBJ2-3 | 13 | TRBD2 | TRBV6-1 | CASSRLAGYTQYF | TGTGCCAGCAGCAGACTAGCGGGGTATACGCAGTATTTT
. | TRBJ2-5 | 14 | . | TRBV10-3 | CAISESSAEETQYF | TGTGCCATCAGTGAGTCGTCGGCTGAAGAGACCCAGTACTTC
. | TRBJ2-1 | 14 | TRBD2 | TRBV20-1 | CSAQRLAGAVEQFF | TGCAGTGCTCAGAGGCTAGCGGGGGCCGTAGAGCAGTTCTTC
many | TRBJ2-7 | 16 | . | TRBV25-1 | CASSDPTLTGSYEQYF | TGTGCCAGCAGTGATCCCACACTGACAGGCTCCTACGAGCAGTACTTC
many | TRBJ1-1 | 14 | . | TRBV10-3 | CAISPPGGNTEAFF | TGTGCCATCTCCCCCCCGGGGGGGAACACTGAAGCTTTCTTT
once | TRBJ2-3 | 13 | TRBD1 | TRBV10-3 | CAIRDRGQDTQYF | TGTGCCATCAGGGACAGGGGGCAAGATACGCAGTATTTT
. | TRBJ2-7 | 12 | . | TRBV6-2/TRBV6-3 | CASSTTRDRQYF | TGTGCCAGCAGTACAACCAGGGATAGGCAGTACTTC
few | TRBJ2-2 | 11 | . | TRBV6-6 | CASTWTGELFF | TGTGCCAGCACCTGGACCGGGGAGCTGTTTTTT
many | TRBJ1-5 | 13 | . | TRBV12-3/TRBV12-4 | CASSLREKQPQHF | TGTGCCAGCAGTTTGAGGGAAAAACAGCCCCAGCATTTT
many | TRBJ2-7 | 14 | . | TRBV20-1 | CSARARKSYYEQYF | TGCAGTGCTAGAGCTAGAAAGTCTTACTACGAGCAGTACTTC
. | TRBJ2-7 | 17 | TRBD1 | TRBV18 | CASSPPGTGKGGHEQYF | TGTGCCAGCTCACCACCGGGGACAGGGAAAGGTGGCCACGAGCAGTACTTC
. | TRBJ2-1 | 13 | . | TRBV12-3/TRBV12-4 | CASRKDGHNEQFF | TGTGCCAGCAGGAAGGACGGACACAATGAGCAGTTCTTC
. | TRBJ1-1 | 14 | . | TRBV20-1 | CSAPGRTLNTEAFF | TGCAGTGCCCCCGGGAGGACCTTGAACACTGAAGCTTTCTTT
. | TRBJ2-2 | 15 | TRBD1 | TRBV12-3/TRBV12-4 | CASSLRDRESGELFF | TGTGCCAGCAGTTTAAGGGACAGGGAGTCCGGGGAGCTGTTTTTT
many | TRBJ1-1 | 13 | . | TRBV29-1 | CSEKDRQTTEAFF | TGCAGCGAGAAGGACAGACAGACCACTGAAGCTTTCTTT
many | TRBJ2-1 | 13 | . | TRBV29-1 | CSVEGQTYNEQFF | TGCAGCGTTGAAGGACAGACATACAATGAGCAGTTCTTC
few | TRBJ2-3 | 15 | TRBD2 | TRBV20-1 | CSANVGGARADTQYF | TGCAGTGCTAACGTCGGGGGGGCCAGGGCAGATACGCAGTATTTT
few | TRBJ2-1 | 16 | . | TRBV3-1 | CASSITTGLFYNEQFF | TGTGCCAGCAGCATTACTACAGGGCTTTTTTACAATGAGCAGTTCTTC
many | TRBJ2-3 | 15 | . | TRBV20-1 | CSASMAGSSTDTQYF | TGCAGTGCTAGTATGGCGGGGAGTAGCACAGATACGCAGTATTTT
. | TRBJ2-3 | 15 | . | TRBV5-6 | CASLSDSGRTDTQYF | TGTGCCAGCCTCTCTGATTCCGGGCGCACAGATACGCAGTATTTT
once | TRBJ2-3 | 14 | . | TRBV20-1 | CSAGQYPSTDTQYF | TGCAGTGCTGGACAGTACCCTAGCACAGATACGCAGTATTTT
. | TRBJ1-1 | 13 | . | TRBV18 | CASSIRTGTSAFF | TGTGCCAGCTCAATCCGCACCGGGACGTCAGCTTTCTTT